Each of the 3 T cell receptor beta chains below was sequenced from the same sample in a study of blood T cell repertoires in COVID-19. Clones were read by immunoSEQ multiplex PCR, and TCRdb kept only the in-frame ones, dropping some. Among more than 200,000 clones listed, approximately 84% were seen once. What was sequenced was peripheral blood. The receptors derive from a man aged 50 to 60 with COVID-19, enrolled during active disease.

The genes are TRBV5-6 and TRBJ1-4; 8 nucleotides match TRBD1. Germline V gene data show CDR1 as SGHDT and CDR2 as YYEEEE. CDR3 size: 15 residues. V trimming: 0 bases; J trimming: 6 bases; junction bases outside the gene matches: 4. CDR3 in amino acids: CASSLGQGPYEKLFF. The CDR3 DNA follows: TGTGCCAGCAGCTTGGGACAGGGGCCGTATGAAAAACTGTTTTTT.

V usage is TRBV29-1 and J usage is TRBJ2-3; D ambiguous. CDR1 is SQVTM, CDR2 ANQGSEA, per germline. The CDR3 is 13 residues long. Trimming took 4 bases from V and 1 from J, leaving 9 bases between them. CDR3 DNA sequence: TGCAGCGTTGGGCTTGGCCGCACAGATACGCAGTATTTT. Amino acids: CSVGLGRTDTQYF.

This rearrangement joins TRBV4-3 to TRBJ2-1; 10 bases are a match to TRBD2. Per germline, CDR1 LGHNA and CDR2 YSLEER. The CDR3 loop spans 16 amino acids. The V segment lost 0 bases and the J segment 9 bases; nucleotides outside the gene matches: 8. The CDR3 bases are TGCGCCAGCAGCCAAGATGAGAGCGGGGGGGCCGCTGAGCAGTTCTTC. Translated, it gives CASSQDESGGAAEQFF.